This TCR beta chain was profiled in a study of OX40 agonist ivuxolimab in advanced cancers. Study details: A mean age of around 66 years, range about 20 to 85, was recorded, and approximately 80% were male. Findings and caveats of the study: Specificity for antigen went undetermined in the expanded peripheral T cells.

Baseline was the first blood sampling point, followed by cycle 4 day 1 and cycle 7 day 1. The CDR3 has 15 amino acids. The V end lost 0 bases, the J end lost 3 bases, and 9 bases lay between the germline ends. The V gene's germline CDR1 is LNHNV and CDR2 YYDKDF (reference sequence). Produced via immunoSEQ multiplex PCR; TCRdb's table is partial and in-frame only. The profile covers more than 30,000 clones, with around nine tenths appearing a single time and roughly 9.1% taken by the ten largest. Concerning this clone itself: What it binds is not known.

This chain joins TRBV15 and TRBJ1-5; no firm D call. The material sequenced was CD4+ or CD8+ T cells sorted from blood, taken in a trial of the OX40 agonist ivuxolimab. The sequence derives from an adult with an advanced solid tumor such as melanoma, head and neck, liver or kidney cancer. CDR3 in amino acids: CATSREHGHNQPQHF. The CDR3 DNA reads as TGTGCCACCAGCAGAGAGCACGGGCACAATCAGCCCCAGCATTTT. Full variable domain (outside the CDR3, taken from reference TRBV15 and TRBJ1-5): DAMVIQNPRYQVTQFGKPVTLSCSQTLNHNVMYWYQQKSSQAPKLLFHYYDKDFNNEADTPDNFQSRRPNTSFCFLDIRSPGLGDTAMYLCATSREHGHNQPQHFGDGTRLSIL.